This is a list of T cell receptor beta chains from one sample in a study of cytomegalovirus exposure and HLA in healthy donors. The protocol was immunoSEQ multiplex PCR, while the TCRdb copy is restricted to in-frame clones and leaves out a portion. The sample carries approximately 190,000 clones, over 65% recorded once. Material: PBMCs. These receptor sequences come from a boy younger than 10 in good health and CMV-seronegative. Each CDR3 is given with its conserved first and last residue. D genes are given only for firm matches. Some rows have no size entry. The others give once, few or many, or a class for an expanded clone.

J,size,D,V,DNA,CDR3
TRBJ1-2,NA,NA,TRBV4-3,TGCGCCAGCAGCCGAGATACCGGGACATCTTATGGCTACACCTTC,CASSRDTGTSYGYTF
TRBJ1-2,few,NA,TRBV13,TGTGCCAGCAGCTTATCGGAAGTAACAGGAGGCTACACCTTC,CASSLSEVTGGYTF
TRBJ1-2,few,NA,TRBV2,TGTGCCAATTGGACATCAGCGCCTAATGGCTACACCTTC,CANWTSAPNGYTF
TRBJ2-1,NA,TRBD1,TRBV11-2,TGTGCCAGCAGCCTAGGACAGGGACTCACCAATGAGCAGTTCTTC,CASSLGQGLTNEQFF
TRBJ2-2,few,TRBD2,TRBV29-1,TGCAGCGCCTCTGCCGGGGGGGCGAACACCGGGGAGCTGTTTTTT,CSASAGGANTGELFF
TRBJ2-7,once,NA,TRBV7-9,TGTGCCAGCAGCCGGGCTCTAGGGGGGGGGCCGTACGAGCAGTACTTC,CASSRALGGGPYEQYF
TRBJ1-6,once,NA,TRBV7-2,TGTGCCAGCAGCCCAATGACAACTTCACCCCTCCACTTT,CASSPMTTSPLHF
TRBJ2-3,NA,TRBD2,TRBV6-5,TGTGCCAGCAGTTCCAGAGCGGGGGGCATGGCAGATACGCAGTATTTT,CASSSRAGGMADTQYF
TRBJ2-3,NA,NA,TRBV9,TGTGCCAGCTCCCCGAGAAGGGGGTCGACAGATACGCAGTATTTT,CASSPRRGSTDTQYF
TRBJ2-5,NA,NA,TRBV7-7,TGTGCTAGCAGCCTAGACAGGACCCAAGAGACCCAGTACTTC,CASSLDRTQETQYF
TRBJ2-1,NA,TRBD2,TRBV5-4,TGTGCCAGCAGCTCGCGGGGGGCGGCCTACAATGAGCAGTTCTTC,CASSSRGAAYNEQFF
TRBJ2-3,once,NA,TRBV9,TGTGCCAGCAGCGTAGACGTCTTGTCCGGAGATACGCAGTATTTT,CASSVDVLSGDTQYF
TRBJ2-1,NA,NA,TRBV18,TGTGCCAGCTCACCACCGATGGCAGGGTCGTACAATGAGCAGTTCTTC,CASSPPMAGSYNEQFF
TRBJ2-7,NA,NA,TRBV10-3,TGTGCCATCAGTGAGCTACAGGGTACGTACGAGCAGTACTTC,CAISELQGTYEQYF
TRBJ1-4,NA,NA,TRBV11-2,TGTGCCACAAAAGAGGAAACTAATGAAAAACTGTTTTTT,CATKEETNEKLFF
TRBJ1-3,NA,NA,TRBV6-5,TGTGCCAGCAGAACCGACAGCTCTGGAAACACCATATATTTT,CASRTDSSGNTIYF
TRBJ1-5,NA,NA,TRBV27,TGTGCCAGCAGTCCCCTACCTAGACAGCCGTATAGCAATCAGCCCCAGCATTTT,CASSPLPRQPYSNQPQHF
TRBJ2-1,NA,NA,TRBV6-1,TGTGCCAGCAGGCTAAGGGTCGGGGACTCTCCAGTCTTC,CASRLRVGDSPVF
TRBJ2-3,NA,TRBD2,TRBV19,TGTGCCAGCCGTAGCGGGGGGCTTACCAGCACAGATACGCAGTATTTT,CASRSGGLTSTDTQYF
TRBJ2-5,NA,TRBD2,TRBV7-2,TGTGCCAGCAGCTACGGGACTAGCGGGGGTCCGTACCAAGAGACCCAGTACTTC,CASSYGTSGGPYQETQYF
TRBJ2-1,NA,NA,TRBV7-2,TGTGCCAGCGGGGGGTTCGCGAGTAATGAGCAGTTCTTC,CASGGFASNEQFF
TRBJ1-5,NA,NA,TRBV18,TGTGCCAGCTCACGGGGGGAGAATCAGCCCCAGCATTTT,CASSRGENQPQHF
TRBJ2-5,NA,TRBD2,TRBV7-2,TGTGCCAGCAGCTTAGCAGCGGGGGGGCTCCAAGAGACCCAGTACTTC,CASSLAAGGLQETQYF
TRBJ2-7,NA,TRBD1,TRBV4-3,TGCGCCAGCAGCCACCAGACAGGGAACTACGAGCAGTACTTC,CASSHQTGNYEQYF
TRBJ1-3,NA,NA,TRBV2,TGTGCCAGCAGTGAAAATGGCGGCTCTGGAAACACCATATATTTT,CASSENGGSGNTIYF